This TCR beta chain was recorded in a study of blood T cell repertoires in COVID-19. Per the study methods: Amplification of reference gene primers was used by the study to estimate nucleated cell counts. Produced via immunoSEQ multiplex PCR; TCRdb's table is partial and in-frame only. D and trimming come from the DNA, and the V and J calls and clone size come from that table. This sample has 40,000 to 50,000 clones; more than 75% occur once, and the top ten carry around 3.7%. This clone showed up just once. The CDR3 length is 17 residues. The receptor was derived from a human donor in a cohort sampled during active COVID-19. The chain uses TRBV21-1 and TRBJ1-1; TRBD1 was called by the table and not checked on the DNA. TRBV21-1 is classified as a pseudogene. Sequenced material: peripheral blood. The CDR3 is CASRPGTGCLGNTEAFF. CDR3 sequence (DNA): TGTGCCAGCAGACCCGGGACAGGGTGTTTGGGGAACACTGAAGCTTTCTTT.